The 2 T cell receptor beta chains in this list originate from one sample, sequenced in a study of T cell changes during pregnancy in multiple sclerosis. TCRdb's table, derived via immunoSEQ multiplex PCR, lists solely in-frame clones and lacks some. This sample has around 50,000 clones, with 80% to 95% found just once. The material was CD4+ T cells from peripheral blood mononuclear cells, obtained after pregnancy. Receptor source: a female donor in good health, enrolled as a control in a pregnancy study.

The rearrangement uses TRBV5-6 and TRBJ2-3; TRBD1 aligns across 8 bases. Trimming took 4 bases from V and 4 from J; bases not matched to a gene: 11. Germline values: CDR1 SGHDT, CDR2 YYEEEE. This CDR3 region has 16 residues. CDR3 in amino acids: CASSQGQAALPDTQYF. The CDR3 DNA reads as TGTGCCAGCAGCCAGGGACAGGCGGCCCTCCCAGATACGCAGTATTTT.

This clone has only one observation. J is TRBJ2-1 and V is TRBV28, with 7 bases identical to TRBD2. The trim removed 1 base at V and 8 bases at J, leaving 14 bases unmatched. The CDR3 is 17 amino acids. CDR1 is MDHEN and CDR2 is SYDVKM in the germline V gene. CDR3 DNA sequence: TGTGCCAGCAGTTTATTCCGAGTCGGGAGGATTGGAGATGAGCAGTTCTTC. This sequence encodes CASSLFRVGRIGDEQFF.